Listed below are T cell receptor beta chains from one sample, sequenced in a study of blood T cells in healthy people across ages. TCRdb re-called the 5' RACE reads with MiXCR, one entry per CDR3 protein. The sample carries about 1 million distinct CDR3 sequences, 45% recorded once. Sample: blood. These receptors all stem from a woman aged 55-70 years in good health. The CDR3 runs from the conserved cysteine through the conserved F or W. A D gene is named only where the DNA matches it firmly. Clone size is given for some rows only: seen once, a few or many times, or a class if the clone is expanded.

cdr3_length	v_call	clone_size	d_call	j_call	cdr3_aa
15	TRBV5-6	few	.	TRBJ2-2	CASSSTLVGTGELFF
13	TRBV11-2	.	.	TRBJ2-2	CASNPAVTGELFF
13	TRBV2	.	TRBD1	TRBJ2-7	CASRTGQDNEQYF
15	TRBV5-1	many	TRBD2	TRBJ2-1	CASRPTSGSYNEQFF
17	TRBV3-1	.	TRBD2	TRBJ2-1	CASSQAPAGAGYNEQFF
15	TRBV7-2	.	TRBD1	TRBJ2-7	CASSLRGQATYEQYF
16	TRBV7-8	.	.	TRBJ2-7	CASSLERQGIGETRYF
14	TRBV9	few	.	TRBJ2-3	CASSVGVFPDTQYF
17	TRBV10-3	once	.	TRBJ1-2	CAISESGREGRIYGYTF
13	TRBV29-1	once	.	.	CSALSARAKTQYF
17	TRBV7-9	few	TRBD1	TRBJ2-1	CASSLKQETGFYNEQFF
12	TRBV12-3/TRBV12-4	.	.	TRBJ2-7	CASSPSGDKQYF
15	TRBV7-9	few	TRBD1	TRBJ2-5	CASSPLRDRQETQYF
13	TRBV20-1	.	.	TRBJ2-3	CSARPRGGVTQYF
13	TRBV21-1	.	.	TRBJ2-3	CASSFRDRYTQYF
19	TRBV10-3	.	TRBD2	TRBJ2-1	CAISPSGVAGGTSYNEQFF